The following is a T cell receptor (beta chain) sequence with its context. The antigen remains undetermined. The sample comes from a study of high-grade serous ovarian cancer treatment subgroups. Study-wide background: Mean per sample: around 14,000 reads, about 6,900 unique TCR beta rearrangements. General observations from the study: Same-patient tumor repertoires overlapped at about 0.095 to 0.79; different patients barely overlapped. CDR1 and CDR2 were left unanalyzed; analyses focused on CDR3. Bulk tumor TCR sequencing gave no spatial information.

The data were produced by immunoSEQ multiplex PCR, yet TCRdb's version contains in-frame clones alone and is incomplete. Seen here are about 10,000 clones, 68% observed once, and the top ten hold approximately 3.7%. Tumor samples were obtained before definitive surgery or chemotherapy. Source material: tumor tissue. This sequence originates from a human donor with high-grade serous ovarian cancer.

CDR3 in amino acids: CASSYSASQNTEAFF. The CDR3 nucleotides are TGTGCCAGCAGTTACTCGGCCAGCCAGAACACTGAAGCTTTCTTT. The chain employs TRBV6-5 and TRBJ1-1; D is unclear. This CDR3 is built from 15 residues. Germline CDR1 MNHEY, CDR2 SVGAGI. Trimming removed 0 bases from V and 1 base from J, with 9 bases in between.